The 21 T cell receptor beta chains given below trace back to one sample, sequenced in a study of T cell responses to AZD1222 COVID-19 vaccine (dated by TCRdb to about 2021). Explained via the paper, the time point label denotes: baseline before first vaccination. The library was made by the immunoSEQ multiplex PCR assay. TCRdb took this table from immuneACCESS and kept in-frame rearrangements with V and J called. Such tables lack part of the clones; where checked against another copy, unresolved V genes explain under half of the gap, and the rest is unexplained. For this sample there are about 100,000 clones; approximately 90% appear just once. 1.3% of the sample comes from the top ten. This specimen consisted of peripheral blood, obtained on day 0 of AZD1222 vaccination. The receptors shown here come from an adult in good health.

The genes are TRBV3-1 (or the pseudogene TRBV3-2) and TRBJ2-1, with D tentatively TRBD2 (6 bases). Germline lookup yields CDR1 LGHDT and CDR2 YNNKEL (reference sequence). V shed 3 bases and J shed 0 bases, with 6 bases lying between them. This CDR3 spans 14 amino acids. The DNA of the CDR3 is TGTGCCAGCAGCCAGCGGGGCTCCTACAATGAGCAGTTCTTC. It yields the protein CASSQRGSYNEQFF.

This chain links TRBV5-6 with TRBJ2-7; D perhaps matches TRBD2 (5 bases). Trimming took 4 bases from V and 2 from J, leaving 7 bases between them. The CDR3 is 12 residues long. The germline CDR1 and CDR2 sequences are SGHDT and YYEEEE. The CDR3 region has the DNA TGTGCCAGCAGCCCCGGGACCTACGAGCAGTACTTC. This encodes CASSPGTYEQYF.

CDR3 region: CASSLDGQPNTEAFF. The CDR3 nucleotides are TGTGCCAGCAGCTTAGACGGACAGCCGAACACTGAAGCTTTCTTT. The genes are TRBV7-2 and TRBJ1-1; maybe TRBD1 (6 bases). This CDR3 has 15 residues. V was shortened by 1 base and J by 1 base, with 10 bases between the two germline ends. Germline CDR1 reads SGHTA; CDR2 reads FQGNSA.

This chain links TRBV5-1 with TRBJ2-7, with TRBD1 matching 8 bases. The CDR3 is made up of 14 amino acids. Germline trimming cut 0 bases from V and 6 bases from J; bases unmatched to any gene: 5. The germline V gene encodes CDR1 SGHRS and CDR2 YFSETQ. The chain's CDR3 is CASSLVEQGGEQYF. DNA for the CDR3: TGCGCCAGCAGCTTGGTAGAACAGGGGGGCGAGCAGTACTTC.

This clone was found once. V is TRBV30 and J is TRBJ1-1; TRBD1 might be the D (5 bases). Trimming removed 0 bases at V and 3 bases at J, with 17 bases between. Germline-derived CDR1 and CDR2 are GTSNPN and SVGIG (reference sequence). The CDR3 is 16 residues long. DNA for the CDR3: TGTGCCTGGAGTGTACCGGGGGGACTGGGAGACACTGAAGCTTTCTTT. Amino acid sequence: CAWSVPGGLGDTEAFF.

The chain links TRBV6-5 to TRBJ1-1; 10 bases line up with TRBD1. Germline-derived CDR1 and CDR2 are MNHEY and SVGAGI. There are 14 residues in the CDR3. Trimming at V came to 6 bases and at J to 4 bases, leaving 5 bases not matched to a gene. This chain's CDR3 is CASRLTGGITEAFF. CDR3 in DNA: TGTGCCAGCAGGCTGACAGGGGGCATCACTGAAGCTTTCTTT.

J is TRBJ1-1 and V is TRBV2; D is perhaps TRBD1 (5 bases). Trimming removed 7 bases from V and 3 bases from J, with 15 bases in between. The CDR3 sequence is 14 residues long. Germline V gene lookup returns CDR1 SNHLY and CDR2 FYNNEI. The CDR3 DNA follows: TGTGCCAGCACTGGGGGATTAAGGGACACTGAAGCTTTCTTT. Translating gives CASTGGLRDTEAFF. The full variable domain, completed using reference TRBV2 and TRBJ1-1, is EPEVTQTPSHQVTQMGQEVILRCVPISNHLYFYWYRQILGQKVEFLVSFYNNEISEKSEIFDDQFSVERPDGSNFTLKIRSTKLEDSAMYFCASTGGLRDTEAFFGQGTRLTVV.

The V call is TRBV9, the J call TRBJ2-3; D is tentatively TRBD1 or TRBD2 (5 bases each). The CDR3 is 15 amino acids. The ends were cut back, 0 bases at V and 2 bases at J, with 10 bases in the middle. Germline assignment: CDR1 SGDLS and CDR2 YYNGEE. The CDR3: CASSVVIGTTDTQYF. Written as DNA, the CDR3 is TGTGCCAGCAGCGTAGTTATAGGGACCACAGATACGCAGTATTTT.

This chain connects TRBV5-1 to TRBJ2-1; D remains unclear. Trimming removed 1 base at V and 7 bases at J, with 6 bases between. In germline, CDR1 is SGHRS, CDR2 YFSETQ. The CDR3 totals 12 residues. The CDR3 spells CASSLPSNEQFF. CDR3 DNA sequence: TGCGCCAGCAGCTTGCCCTCAAATGAGCAGTTCTTC.

The J gene is TRBJ1-4, the V gene TRBV11-2; tentative D call: TRBD1 (6 bases). The CDR3 totals 16 residues. Trimming took off 0 bases at V and 4 bases at J, with 12 bases between the two ends. Germline assignment: CDR1 SGHAT and CDR2 FQNNGV. Here the CDR3 reads CASSLDFGQLNEKLFF. CDR3 in DNA: TGTGCCAGCAGCTTAGATTTCGGACAGCTTAATGAAAAACTGTTTTTT.

This chain joins TRBV6-5 and TRBJ2-2, with 7 bases lining up with TRBD1. The CDR3 length is 14 residues. Germline CDR1 reads MNHEY; CDR2 reads SVGAGI. The V segment lost 8 bases and the J segment 7 bases; nucleotides outside the gene matches: 10. The CDR3 DNA reads as TGTGCCAGCGCCGAAGGGGGCGTCGACGGGGAGCTGTTTTTT. It yields the protein CASAEGGVDGELFF.

V is TRBV6-5 and J is TRBJ2-5; D may match TRBD1 or TRBD2 (6 bases each). Germline assignment: CDR1 MNHEY and CDR2 SVGAGI. The CDR3 loop spans 14 amino acids. The V and J ends lost 6 bases and 1 base respectively, with 12 bases between them. In DNA, the CDR3 is TGTGCCAGCAGGGAGGGACACAGCCAAGAGACCCAGTACTTC. This translates into CASREGHSQETQYF.

This chain joins TRBV3-1 (or the pseudogene TRBV3-2) and TRBJ1-4, with TRBD1 as a possible D gene (6 bases). V gave up 0 bases and J gave up 8 bases, with 16 bases separating them. CDR3 length: 16 residues. Per the germline V gene, CDR1 is LGHDT and CDR2 is YNNKEL (reference sequence). The CDR3 protein is CASSQERAGAREKLFF. DNA of the CDR3: TGTGCCAGCAGCCAAGAAAGAGCAGGGGCTCGGGAAAAACTGTTTTTT.

The J gene is TRBJ1-2, the V gene TRBV28, with no clear D. The CDR3 totals 15 residues. Germline CDR1 reads MDHEN; CDR2 reads SYDVKM. Trimming shortened V by 5 bases and J by 5 bases, and 18 bases separated the two germline ends. The CDR3 spells CASSITSGLRYGYTF. DNA for the CDR3: TGTGCCAGCAGTATCACCTCTGGATTGCGGTATGGCTACACCTTC.

The chain links TRBV18 to TRBJ1-4; D perhaps matches TRBD1 (5 bases). V shed 3 bases and J shed 4 bases, with 12 bases lying between them. The CDR3 is made up of 15 amino acids. Germline CDR1 is KGHSH and CDR2 is LQKENI. This chain's CDR3 is CASSPGPMLNEKLFF. As DNA, the CDR3 is TGTGCCAGCTCACCGGGACCGATGCTTAATGAAAAACTGTTTTTT.

CDR3 nucleotide sequence: TGTGCCAGTAGTGCAGGGACACAAGGTTATGCGGCTTTCTTT. It specifies CASSAGTQGYAAFF. The V gene is TRBV19, the J gene TRBJ1-1; the D gene is possibly TRBD1 (6 bases). Germline V lookup: CDR1 LNHDA, CDR2 SQIVND (reference sequence). The CDR3 runs to 14 residues. Trimming pared 5 bases from V and 11 bases from J, leaving 21 bases between.

V and J are TRBV19 and TRBJ2-3, with D tentatively TRBD1 (6 bases). Germline V gene lookup returns CDR1 LNHDA and CDR2 SQIVND (reference sequence). The CDR3 runs 11 residues. V shed 3 bases and J shed 12 bases, with 10 bases lying between them. Written as DNA, the CDR3 is TGTGCCAGTAGTATCTTCGGGACACAGTATTTT. It translates to CASSIFGTQYF.

The count of this clone is one. The chain has TRBV5-6 and TRBJ2-1; D may be TRBD1 or TRBD2 (5 bases each). The V and J ends lost 4 bases and 7 bases respectively, with 15 bases between them. Per the germline V gene, CDR1 is SGHDT and CDR2 is YYEEEE. The CDR3 runs to 14 residues. This CDR3 is CASSGLWGINEQFF. CDR3 DNA: TGTGCCAGCAGCGGGCTTTGGGGGATTAATGAGCAGTTCTTC.

Only one count was recorded for this clone. V gene TRBV5-4 combines with J gene TRBJ1-1; D remains ambiguous. This CDR3 is built from 12 residues. Deletions cut 2 bases from V and 8 bases from J, with 10 bases between. Germline V lookup: CDR1 SGHNT, CDR2 YYREEE (reference sequence). Here the CDR3 reads CASSLGRSEAFF. CDR3 DNA sequence: TGTGCCAGCAGCTTAGGTAGAAGCGAAGCTTTCTTT.

The chain uses TRBV7-9 and TRBJ1-3, with D possibly being TRBD1 (6 bases). Germline V gene lookup returns CDR1 SEHNR and CDR2 FQNEAQ (reference sequence). The CDR3 runs to 16 residues. Trimming removed 5 bases at V and 0 bases at J, with 14 bases between. In nucleotides, the CDR3 is TGTGCCAGCAGCGCCACAGGGAGCTACTCTGGAAACACCATATATTTT. This sequence encodes CASSATGSYSGNTIYF.

The chain has TRBV9 and TRBJ1-2, with D possibly being TRBD1 (5 bases). Trimming took 0 bases from V and 5 from J, leaving 11 bases between them. Germline assignment: CDR1 SGDLS and CDR2 YYNGEE. The CDR3 extends over 14 amino acids. CDR3 DNA sequence: TGTGCCAGCAGCGTAGGGGGGGAAGAGTATGGCTACACCTTC. It specifies CASSVGGEEYGYTF.